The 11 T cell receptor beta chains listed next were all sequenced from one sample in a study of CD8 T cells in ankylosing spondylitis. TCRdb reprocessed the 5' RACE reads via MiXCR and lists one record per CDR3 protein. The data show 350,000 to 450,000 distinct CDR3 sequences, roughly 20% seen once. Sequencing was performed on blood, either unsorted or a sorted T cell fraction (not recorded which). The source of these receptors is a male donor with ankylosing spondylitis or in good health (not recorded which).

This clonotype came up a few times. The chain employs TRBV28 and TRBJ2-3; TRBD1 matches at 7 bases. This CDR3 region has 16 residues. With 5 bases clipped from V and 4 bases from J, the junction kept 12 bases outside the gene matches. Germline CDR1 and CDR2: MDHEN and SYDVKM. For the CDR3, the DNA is TGTGCCAGCAGTCCCCGGGACAGATCCAGGTCAGATACGCAGTATTTT. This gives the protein CASSPRDRSRSDTQYF.

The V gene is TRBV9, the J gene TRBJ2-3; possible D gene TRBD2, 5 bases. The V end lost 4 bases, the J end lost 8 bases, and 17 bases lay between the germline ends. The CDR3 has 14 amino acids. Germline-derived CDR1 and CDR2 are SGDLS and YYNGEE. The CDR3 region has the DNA TGTGCCAGCAGCCCATACTCGCTCAGCGGTACGCAGTATTTT. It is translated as CASSPYSLSGTQYF.

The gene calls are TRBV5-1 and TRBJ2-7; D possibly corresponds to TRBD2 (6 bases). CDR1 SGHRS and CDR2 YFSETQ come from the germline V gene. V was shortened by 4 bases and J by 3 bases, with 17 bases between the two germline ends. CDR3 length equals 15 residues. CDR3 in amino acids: CASSQLATPGYEQYF. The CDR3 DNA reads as TGCGCCAGCAGCCAACTAGCAACCCCTGGCTACGAGCAGTACTTC.

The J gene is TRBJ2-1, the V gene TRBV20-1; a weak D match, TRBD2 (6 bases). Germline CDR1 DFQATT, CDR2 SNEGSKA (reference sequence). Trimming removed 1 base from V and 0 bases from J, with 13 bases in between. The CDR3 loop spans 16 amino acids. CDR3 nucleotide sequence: TGCAGTGCTAGAGTCTTAGCGGCCAGCTCCTACAATGAGCAGTTCTTC. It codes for CSARVLAASSYNEQFF.

Here the CDR3 DNA reads TGTGCCAGCAGCTTAGCCCGGACAGCTCAGGAGAGCTACGAGCAGTACTTC. Translating gives CASSLARTAQESYEQYF. This rearrangement joins TRBV7-8 to TRBJ2-7; D might be TRBD1 (6 bases). Germline values: CDR1 SGHVS, CDR2 FQNEAQ. The CDR3 is 17 residues long. V lost 0 bases to trimming and J lost 3 bases, with 18 bases between them.

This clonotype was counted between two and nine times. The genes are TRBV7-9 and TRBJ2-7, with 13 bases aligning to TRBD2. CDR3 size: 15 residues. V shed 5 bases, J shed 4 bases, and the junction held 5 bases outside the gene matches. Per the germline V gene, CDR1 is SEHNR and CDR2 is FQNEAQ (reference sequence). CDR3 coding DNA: TGTGCCAGCAGCCCACTAGCGGGGGGGCTTTACGAGCAGTACTTC. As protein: CASSPLAGGLYEQYF.

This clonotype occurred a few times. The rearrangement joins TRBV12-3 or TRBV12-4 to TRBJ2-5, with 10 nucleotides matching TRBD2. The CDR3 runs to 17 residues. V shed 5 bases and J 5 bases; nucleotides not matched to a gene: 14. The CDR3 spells CASSPPQRGGFDETQYF. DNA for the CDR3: TGTGCCAGCAGTCCGCCCCAGCGGGGGGGGTTCGATGAGACCCAGTACTTC.

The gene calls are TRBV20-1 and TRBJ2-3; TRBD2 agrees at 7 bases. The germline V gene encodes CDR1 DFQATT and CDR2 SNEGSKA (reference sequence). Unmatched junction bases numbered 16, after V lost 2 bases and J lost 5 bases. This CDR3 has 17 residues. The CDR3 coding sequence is TGCAGTGCTAGACTAGCCTCGTCCAGCGGGGCGTTAGATACGCAGTATTTT. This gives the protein CSARLASSSGALDTQYF.

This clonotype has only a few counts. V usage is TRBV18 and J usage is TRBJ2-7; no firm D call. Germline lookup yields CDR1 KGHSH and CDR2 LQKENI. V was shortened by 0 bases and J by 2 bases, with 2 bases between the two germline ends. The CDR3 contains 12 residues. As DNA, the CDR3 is TGTGCCAGCTCACCACCCCCCTACGAGCAGTACTTC. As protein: CASSPPPYEQYF.

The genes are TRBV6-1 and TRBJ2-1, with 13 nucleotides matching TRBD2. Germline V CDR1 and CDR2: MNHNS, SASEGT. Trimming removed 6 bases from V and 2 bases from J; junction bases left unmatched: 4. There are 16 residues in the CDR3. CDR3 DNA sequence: TGTGCCAGCAGACTAACTAGCGGGGGGGCCTACAATGAGCAGTTCTTC. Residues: CASRLTSGGAYNEQFF.

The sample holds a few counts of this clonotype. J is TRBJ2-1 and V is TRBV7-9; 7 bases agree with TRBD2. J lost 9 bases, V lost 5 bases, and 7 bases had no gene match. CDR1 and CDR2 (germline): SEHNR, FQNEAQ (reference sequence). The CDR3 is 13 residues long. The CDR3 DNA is TGTGCCAGCAGCCCGTCGGGGGGACTTGAGCAGTTCTTC. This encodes CASSPSGGLEQFF.